This T cell receptor beta chain was identified during a study of tumor-infiltrating lymphocytes in primary liver carcinoma. The input was 500 ng total RNA; TCR beta cDNA was made from it with a constant-region primer. Three nested multiplex PCR rounds, a slightly modified ARM-PCR method, built the TCR beta libraries. The two initial PCR rounds, roughly 10 cycles each, used TRBV1-TRBV30 forward and C-beta reverse primers. TCRdb re-analysed the multiplex PCR reads in MiXCR, keeping a single row per CDR3 protein. The sample records 300,000 to 400,000 distinct CDR3 sequences, around three fifths being singletons. Unsorted whole blood yielded the blood RNA, and germline DNA was also extracted. Germline CDR1 is MNHNY and CDR2 is SVGAGI (reference sequence). This CDR3 has 12 residues. To note about this clonotype: The germline gene is not matched at one end of the junction; a read error may be the cause.

The clonotype comes from a man aged 40-50 years with primary liver carcinoma and hepatitis B virus infection. This rearrangement joins TRBV6-6 to TRBJ2-7, with TRBD1 as a possible D gene (6 bases). Source material: peripheral blood. The CDR3 nucleotides read TGTGCCAGCAGCCTACAGGGATACGAGCAGTGCTTC. This codes for CASSLQGYEQCF.